Listed below are T cell receptor beta chains from one sample, sequenced in a study of cytomegalovirus exposure and HLA in healthy donors. Clones were sequenced by immunoSEQ multiplex PCR, and TCRdb holds only the in-frame ones, with some missing. The table gives around 100,000 clones; the top ten clones make up 3.4% of it. The sample taken for sequencing was PBMCs. These receptor sequences come from a woman between 25 and 40 years old in good health and CMV-seronegative. Each CDR3 is given with its conserved first and last residue. A D gene is named only where the DNA matches it firmly. Size is stated for part of the rows, as once, few or many counts, or as a class when the clone is expanded.

>TRBJ1-2|TRBV4-1|.|.
TGCGCCAGCAGCCAGTCCCAAGGGAGGTACTATGGCTACACCTTC
CASSQSQGRYYGYTF
>TRBJ2-3|TRBV9|.|TRBD1
TGTGCCAGCAGCGTAGGTCACAGGGGTAGAGGGCTAAAGATTGATGATACGCAGTATTTT
CASSVGHRGRGLKIDDTQYF
>TRBJ2-1|TRBV6-1|.|TRBD1
TGTGCCAGCAGTGCCCGGGACAGGGTTTTGAGTGAGCAGTTCTTC
CASSARDRVLSEQFF
>TRBJ2-5|TRBV5-1|.|.
TGCGCCAGCAGCCGCGCCTCACAGGAGACCCAGTACTTC
CASSRASQETQYF
>TRBJ1-2|TRBV4-1|.|.
TGCGCCAGCAGTCAGGAACAGGGCATCTATGGCTACACCTTC
CASSQEQGIYGYTF
>TRBJ1-5|TRBV27|.|.
TGTGCCAGCAGTTTAAGGCAGGGGAATCAGCCCCAGCATTTT
CASSLRQGNQPQHF
>TRBJ2-1|TRBV19|.|.
TGTGCCAGTAGTGAAGGACAGAGTGGGCAGTTCTTC
CASSEGQSGQFF
>TRBJ1-4|TRBV28|.|TRBD1
TGTGCCAGCAGTGTGACAGGGAATAATGAAAAACTGTTTTTT
CASSVTGNNEKLFF
>TRBJ1-2|TRBV4-1|.|.
TGCGCCAGCAGCCACCGAGACCGGGGTTCTAGCTATGGCTACACCTTC
CASSHRDRGSSYGYTF
>TRBJ1-1|TRBV6-5|medium-sized|TRBD1
TGTGCCAGCAGTACCGGACAGGGCGGGAACACTGAAGCTTTCTTT
CASSTGQGGNTEAFF
>TRBJ2-5|TRBV5-1|.|TRBD1
TGCGCCAGCAGCGAAGGGACAGGTTCGATGGAGACCCAGTACTTC
CASSEGTGSMETQYF
>TRBJ2-5|TRBV9|.|TRBD1
TGTGCCAGCAGCGTAGGGGGACAGGGGCGGTGGGAGACCCAGTACTTC
CASSVGGQGRWETQYF
>TRBJ2-7|TRBV7-9|.|.
TGTGCCAGCAGCCAGTTAAGGGGCGGCTACGAGCAGTACTTC
CASSQLRGGYEQYF
>TRBJ1-3|TRBV9|.|TRBD1
TGTGCCAGCAGCGCGGGACAGGGGGGCTTGAGCTCTGGAAACACCATATATTTT
CASSAGQGGLSSGNTIYF
>TRBJ1-2|TRBV7-8|.|.
TGTGCCAGCAGCCACTACCGGCCCTATGGCTACACCTTC
CASSHYRPYGYTF
>TRBJ1-2|TRBV9|.|.
TGTGCCAGCAGCGTAGACAGGGAATACGGCGGCTACACCTTC
CASSVDREYGGYTF
>TRBJ1-1|TRBV2|.|.
TGTGCCAGCATTCTAGAACCGAACACTGAAGCTTTCTTT
CASILEPNTEAFF
>TRBJ1-5|TRBV19|.|.
TGTGCCAGCACAGGGACGGGCAATCAGCCCCAGCATTTT
CASTGTGNQPQHF
>TRBJ1-2|TRBV5-1|.|.
TGCGCCAGCAGCCAGGGCGGCCACTATGGCTACACCTTC
CASSQGGHYGYTF
>TRBJ1-5|TRBV11-2|.|.
TGTGCCAGCAGCTTAGATCCGGATCAGCCCCAGCATTTT
CASSLDPDQPQHF
>TRBJ2-1|TRBV4-2|.|TRBD2
TGTGCCAGCAGCCAAGATCTCGAGCGGGGTCCCGATGAGCAGTTCTTC
CASSQDLERGPDEQFF
>TRBJ1-4|TRBV29-1|.|.
TGCAGCGTTTCAGGGAATGAAAAACTGTTTTTT
CSVSGNEKLFF
>TRBJ2-7|TRBV2|.|.
TGTGCCAGCAGTGAAGGATTTGGCGGGAAATGGGGCTCCTACGAGCAGTACTTC
CASSEGFGGKWGSYEQYF
>TRBJ2-5|TRBV11-2|.|.
TGTGCCAGCAGCTTATCTGCCGCGTGGTCCCAGTACTTC
CASSLSAAWSQYF
>TRBJ2-2|TRBV18|.|TRBD1
TGTGCCAGCTCACCGACGACAGGGGGGAACACCGGGGAGCTGTTTTTT
CASSPTTGGNTGELFF
>TRBJ2-7|TRBV7-3|.|.
TGTGCCAGCAGCTTAAGGGGCAGGGAAAGGAACGAGCAGTACTTC
CASSLRGRERNEQYF
>TRBJ2-1|TRBV29-1|.|.
TGCAGCGTTCGGGACTCTGATGAGCAGTTCTTC
CSVRDSDEQFF
>TRBJ2-7|TRBV15|.|.
TGTGCCACCAGCAGAGAGCGGCAGGGGCCGCGGTACTTC
CATSRERQGPRYF
>TRBJ2-3|TRBV7-3|.|.
TGTGCCAGCAGCTTTTTAGGGGTCACAGATACGCAGTATTTT
CASSFLGVTDTQYF
>TRBJ2-1|TRBV6-1|.|TRBD2
TGTGCCAGCAGTGAAATAACTAGCGGGGGGTATGTCTCCTACAATGAGCAGTTCTTC
CASSEITSGGYVSYNEQFF
>TRBJ1-2|TRBV9|.|.
TGTGCCAGCAGCGTACGGGCACAGGGCGAGAACTATGGCTACACCTTC
CASSVRAQGENYGYTF
>TRBJ2-5|TRBV7-9|.|.
TGTGCCAGCAGCTCACAAACAGGGACGGGAGAGACCCAGTACTTC
CASSSQTGTGETQYF
>TRBJ2-7|TRBV6-1|.|TRBD2
TGTGCCAGCAGTGAAGCGCCCGCTAGCGGTACCTACGAGCAGTACTTC
CASSEAPASGTYEQYF
>TRBJ2-3|TRBV7-2|.|.
TGTGCCAGCAGTGCGAGCACGCAGTATTTT
CASSASTQYF
>TRBJ2-5|TRBV19|.|TRBD2
TGTGCCAGTAGTATTTCGGGGGGAGGTGAGACCCAGTACTTC
CASSISGGGETQYF
>TRBJ2-3|TRBV28|.|TRBD1
TGTGCCAGCAGTCGGGACAGTGGGACAGATACGCAGTATTTT
CASSRDSGTDTQYF
>TRBJ2-7|TRBV18|.|TRBD2
TGTGCCAGCTCACCGGTTCCGGCGGGGGGTTCCTACGAGCAGTACTTC
CASSPVPAGGSYEQYF
>TRBJ2-7|TRBV6-5|.|.
TGTGCCAGCAGCCCCGGGACTCCCTACTACGAGCAGTACTTC
CASSPGTPYYEQYF
>TRBJ2-7|TRBV23-1|.|TRBD1
TGCGCCAGCAACCCGGACAGGGAGGAGAGAAACGAGCAGTACTTC
CASNPDREERNEQYF
>TRBJ2-1|TRBV4-2|.|TRBD2
TGTGCCAGCAGCCGGGGGGGAGACTACAATGAGCAGTTCTTC
CASSRGGDYNEQFF
>TRBJ2-5|TRBV14|.|.
TGTGCCAGCAGCCAAGATTGGGAGCAGTACTTC
CASSQDWEQYF
>TRBJ2-7|TRBV5-1|.|TRBD2
TGCGCCAGCAGCTTGGAGAAGGGGAGGGACGAGCAGTACTTC
CASSLEKGRDEQYF
>TRBJ1-4|TRBV4-1|.|TRBD1
TGCGCCAGCAGCCAAGTGAGCCAGACAGGGTGGGAAAAACTGTTTTTT
CASSQVSQTGWEKLFF
>TRBJ2-3|TRBV5-4|.|TRBD2
TGTGCCAGCATCCCCACCGGGACTAGGTCGACAGATACGCAGTATTTT
CASIPTGTRSTDTQYF
>TRBJ1-5|TRBV5-4|.|.
TGTGCCAGCAGCACGGGAATGAAGGATCAGCCCCAGCATTTT
CASSTGMKDQPQHF
>TRBJ1-5|TRBV19|.|.
TGTGCCAGTAGTTACGGGGGCAATCAGCCCCAGCATTTT
CASSYGGNQPQHF
>TRBJ2-4|TRBV19|.|TRBD2
TGTGCCAGTAGTTCATTAGCGGGAAACATTCAGTACTTC
CASSSLAGNIQYF
>TRBJ1-1|TRBV28|.|.
TGTGCCAGCGGAACCACCCTCTGGGGGGGCCGTGAAGCTTTCTTT
CASGTTLWGGREAFF
>TRBJ2-5|TRBV2|.|TRBD1
TGTGCCGAACAGGGGGCCGGAGAGACCCAGTACTTC
CAEQGAGETQYF
>TRBJ2-3|TRBV29-1|.|.
TGCAGCGTTGGGGGGCGGGTTCCAGATACGCAGTATTTT
CSVGGRVPDTQYF